The 32 T cell receptor beta chains presented below share a single source sample, sequenced in a study of T cells in Graves' hyperthyroidism and ophthalmopathy. RNA transcripts served as the template for amplifying TCR beta CDR3 regions. The TCR CDR3 was amplified in a first-round RT-PCR using the HTBI primer set. In TCRdb, the multiplex PCR reads were re-called with MiXCR into one record per CDR3 protein. Among about 560,000 distinct CDR3 sequences listed, roughly a sixth were seen once. The sample comprised blood. These receptors all stem from a woman aged 18-30 years with Graves' hyperthyroidism.

The gene calls are TRBV13 and TRBJ2-1; 12 nucleotides align to TRBD2. CDR3 length equals 15 residues. V shed 3 bases and J 9 bases; nucleotides not matched to a gene: 6. CDR1 and CDR2 from the germline V gene are PRHDT and FYEKMQ (reference sequence). CDR3 in amino acids: CASSLTSGSQGEQFF. The CDR3 coding sequence is TGTGCCAGCAGCTTGACTAGCGGGAGTCAAGGTGAGCAGTTCTTC.

V is TRBV7-2 and J is TRBJ1-2; a weak D match, TRBD1 (6 bases). There are 15 residues in the CDR3. The V gene's germline CDR1 is SGHTA and CDR2 FQGNSA. V was shortened by 5 bases and J by 2 bases, with 15 bases between the two germline ends. CDR3: CASSVRTESNYGYTF. The CDR3 DNA sequence: TGTGCCAGCAGCGTACGGACAGAAAGCAACTATGGCTACACCTTC.

The chain is built from TRBV7-9 and TRBJ1-1, with D maybe TRBD1 (5 bases). The CDR3 consists of 13 residues. The germline V and J ends were trimmed by 3 bases and 3 bases, with 8 bases remaining between them. Per the germline V gene, CDR1 is SEHNR and CDR2 is FQNEAQ (reference sequence). The chain's CDR3 is CASSFPGYTEAFF. CDR3 DNA: TGTGCCAGCAGCTTTCCAGGGTACACTGAAGCTTTCTTT.

V is TRBV24-1 and J is TRBJ2-2; the D gene is possibly TRBD2 (6 bases). CDR3 length equals 14 residues. Germline CDR1 is KGHDR and CDR2 is SFDVKD. Trimming cost V 1 base and J 6 bases, with 8 bases left between them. This CDR3 reads CATSDLWGAGELFF. CDR3 DNA sequence: TGTGCCACCAGTGATTTATGGGGGGCCGGGGAGCTGTTTTTT.

This clonotype occurred many times. The chain links TRBV12-3 or TRBV12-4 to TRBJ2-5; D uncertain. V was shortened by 6 bases and J by 2 bases, with 13 bases between the two germline ends. The CDR3 has 14 amino acids. This CDR3 reads CASSLFLQQETQYF. For the CDR3, the DNA is TGTGCCAGCAGCTTGTTTCTTCAACAAGAGACCCAGTACTTC.

The rearrangement uses TRBV6-1 and TRBJ1-5; 8 nucleotides align to TRBD1. The J segment lost 6 bases and the V segment lost 0 bases, leaving 4 bases of the junction unmatched. The V gene's germline CDR1 is MNHNS and CDR2 SASEGT. This CDR3 is built from 15 residues. The CDR3 sequence is CASSEALTGVQPQHF. The CDR3 bases are TGTGCCAGCAGTGAAGCGCTGACAGGGGTTCAGCCCCAGCATTTT.

In this sample, this clonotype turned up many times. The chain uses TRBV7-9 and TRBJ1-1, with D hard to call. CDR1 is SEHNR and CDR2 is FQNEAQ in the germline V gene (reference sequence). The CDR3 contains 14 residues. V was trimmed by 1 base and J by 4 bases, leaving 10 bases between them. CDR3 sequence (DNA): TGTGCCAGCAGCTTAGAGGTTACGTTCACTGAAGCTTTCTTT. Translated: CASSLEVTFTEAFF.

This clonotype was observed a handful of times. One junction end does not reproduce the germline sequence, and a read error may be involved. This chain uses TRBV25-1 with TRBJ2-2, with 7 positions matching TRBD1. This CDR3 is built from 13 residues. Per germline, CDR1 MGHDK and CDR2 SYGVNS. CDR3 DNA sequence: TGTGCCAGCAATCAGGGGGATACCGGGGAGCTGCTTTTT. Protein sequence: CASNQGDTGELLF.

This clonotype was observed a few times. The chain recombines TRBV4-1 with TRBJ2-7; possibly TRBD2 for D (6 bases). Germline assignment: CDR1 MGHRA and CDR2 YSYEKL. The CDR3 spans 15 residues. Deletions cut 0 bases from V and 6 bases from J, with 15 bases between. CDR3 in DNA: TGCGCCAGCAGCCAAGAGTGGAGGGTAAGGGGCGAGCAGTACTTC. This translates into CASSQEWRVRGEQYF.

The J gene is TRBJ1-4, the V gene TRBV20-1; D not resolved. CDR1 is DFQATT and CDR2 is SNEGSKA in the germline V gene (reference sequence). This CDR3 is built from 14 residues. The V gene lost 5 bases and the J gene lost 4 bases, with 14 bases spanning the gap. The CDR3 sequence: CSALFPGINEKLFF. In DNA, the CDR3 is TGCAGTGCTCTCTTCCCGGGGATTAATGAAAAACTGTTTTTT.

This clonotype appeared a few times. The V and J genes are TRBV12-3 or TRBV12-4 and TRBJ2-1, with 8 bases aligning to TRBD2. With V trimmed by 6 bases and J by 5 bases, 6 bases remained unmatched. This CDR3 has 14 residues. In DNA form, the CDR3 reads TGTGCCAGCAGCGCGGGAGGTTATAACAATGAGCAGTTCTTC. The encoded protein is CASSAGGYNNEQFF.

This clonotype was seen only a few times. The chain joins TRBV28 to TRBJ2-2; D gene unclear. Germline V gives CDR1 MDHEN, CDR2 SYDVKM. The CDR3 has 16 residues. Trimming took 4 bases from V and 6 from J, leaving 18 bases between them. CDR3 protein: CASSSSVHAYAGELFF. In DNA form, the CDR3 reads TGTGCCAGCAGTTCAAGCGTGCATGCGTACGCCGGGGAGCTGTTTTTT.

This clonotype was seen a few times. In DNA form, the CDR3 reads TGTGCCAGCATTTCAACCAGGGCCACAGATACGCAGTATTTT. This translates into CASISTRATDTQYF. This sequence joins TRBV28 and TRBJ2-3; tentatively, D is TRBD1 (5 bases). There are 14 residues in the CDR3. Germline-derived CDR1 and CDR2 are MDHEN and SYDVKM. V lost 7 bases, J lost 2 bases, and 13 bases lay in between. The entire variable domain, with the rest obtained from reference TRBV28 and TRBJ2-3, is as follows: DVKVTQSSRYLVKRTGEKVFLECVQDMDHENMFWYRQDPGLGLRLIYFSYDVKMKEKGDIPEGYSVSREKKERFSLILESASTNQTSMYLCASISTRATDTQYFGPGTRLTVL.

This clonotype was detected many times. This sequence joins TRBV24-1 and TRBJ2-1, with 11 bases fitting TRBD2. V was pared by 5 bases and J by 7 bases, with 3 bases of the junction left unmatched. There are 14 residues in the CDR3. Germline lookup yields CDR1 KGHDR and CDR2 SFDVKD. CDR3 sequence: CATSGLAGGNEQFF. In nucleotides, the CDR3 is TGTGCCACCAGTGGCCTAGCGGGGGGAAATGAGCAGTTCTTC.

V gene TRBV27 combines with J gene TRBJ2-7, with a possible D match to TRBD1 (6 bases). Trimming removed 3 bases from V and 4 bases from J, with 13 bases in between. Germline V gene data show CDR1 as MNHEY and CDR2 as SMNVEV (reference sequence). The CDR3 is 14 residues long. CDR3 bases: TGTGCCAGCAGTTTTAACAGGGAACGTTACGAGCAGTACTTC. Amino acid sequence: CASSFNRERYEQYF.

In its sample, this clonotype was seen a few times. This chain connects TRBV12-3 or TRBV12-4 to TRBJ2-1, with 12 bases lining up with TRBD2. The CDR3 runs to 17 residues. Unmatched junction bases numbered 8, after V lost 2 bases and J lost 6 bases. CDR3 in amino acids: CASSLPSGRVAVNEQFF. CDR3 bases: TGTGCCAGCAGTTTACCTAGCGGGAGGGTTGCCGTCAATGAGCAGTTCTTC.

In this sample, this clonotype turned up many times. The gene calls are TRBV28 and TRBJ2-1, with D perhaps TRBD2 (5 bases). CDR3 length: 14 residues. The ends were cut back, 4 bases at V and 8 bases at J, with 15 bases in the middle. The V gene's germline CDR1 is MDHEN and CDR2 SYDVKM. The DNA for the CDR3 is TGTGCCAGCAGTTCCCCCCCTAGCATCGATGAGCAGTTCTTC. It yields the protein CASSSPPSIDEQFF.

With regard to this clonotype: An end of the junction differs from the germline gene, which may be a read error. This chain links TRBV29-1 with TRBJ1-2, with D uncertain. This CDR3 is built from 12 residues. Germline V gene data show CDR1 as SQVTM and CDR2 as ANQGSEA. CDR3 loop: CSVDSPNYGHTF. CDR3 DNA: TGCAGCGTTGATAGCCCTAACTATGGCCACACCTTC.

This clonotype was detected ten times or more. The chain employs TRBV7-2 and TRBJ1-2; a possible D gene is TRBD1 (5 bases). In germline, CDR1 is SGHTA, CDR2 FQGNSA. Deletions cut 4 bases from V and 4 bases from J, with 16 bases between. CDR3 length: 15 amino acids. CDR3 nucleotides: TGTGCCAGCAGCTCCCAGGGTCTTCGGTCCTATGGCTACACCTTC. The encoded protein is CASSSQGLRSYGYTF.

J is TRBJ2-1 and V is TRBV10-3; TRBD2 might be the D (7 bases). The CDR3 runs 13 residues. V lost 10 bases to trimming and J lost 7 bases, with 17 bases between them. The germline CDR1 and CDR2 sequences are ENHRY and SYGVKD. This CDR3 reads CASSRGAENEQFF. The CDR3 region has the DNA TGTGCCAGCTCCCGGGGGGCGGAGAATGAGCAGTTCTTC.

This clonotype was detected ten times or more. The chain recombines TRBV6-2 or TRBV6-3 with TRBJ1-1, with D uncertain. Germline V gene sequence: CDR1 MNHEY, CDR2 SVGEGT. With 0 bases removed from V and 5 bases from J, the gap between germline ends came to 13 bases. CDR3 length: 15 amino acids. The CDR3 DNA is TGTGCCAGCAGTTACTCGAATGCCAAGTCGACTGAAGCTTTCTTT. It codes for CASSYSNAKSTEAFF.

This clonotype was counted a few times. The chain employs TRBV11-3 and TRBJ2-7, with D uncertain. The CDR3 is 15 amino acids. Trimming took off 4 bases at V and 0 bases at J, with 13 bases between the two ends. The germline gives CDR1 SGHNT, CDR2 YENEEA. For the CDR3, the DNA is TGTGCCAGCAGCTCGGCTTGGGAAAGCTCCTACGAGCAGTACTTC. Protein sequence: CASSSAWESSYEQYF.

This clonotype was detected only once. The chain recombines TRBV9 with TRBJ2-5; perhaps TRBD1 as D (5 bases). CDR1 SGDLS and CDR2 YYNGEE come from the germline V gene. Trimming removed 0 bases from V and 3 bases from J, with 9 bases in between. The CDR3 is 14 residues long. The CDR3 region is CASSVGGREETQYF. DNA for the CDR3: TGTGCCAGCAGCGTAGGGGGCAGAGAAGAGACCCAGTACTTC.

V and J are TRBV12-3 or TRBV12-4 and TRBJ2-3; weak D call: TRBD2 (5 bases). V lost 1 base and J 3 bases, leaving 20 bases between the germline ends. The length of the CDR3 is 18 residues. The CDR3 nucleotides read TGTGCCAGCAGTTTAGACACGGGGTTTACGTTAAGGACAGATACGCAGTATTTT. Translating gives CASSLDTGFTLRTDTQYF.

The chain is built from TRBV15 and TRBJ2-7, with a tentative D call TRBD1 (6 bases). The CDR3 sequence is 15 residues long. CDR1 and CDR2 (germline): LNHNV, YYDKDF (reference sequence). Deletions cut 2 bases from V and 2 bases from J, with 13 bases between. The CDR3 sequence is CATSRSPGQTYEQYF. The CDR3 bases are TGTGCCACCAGCAGATCTCCGGGACAAACCTACGAGCAGTACTTC. Together with reference TRBV15 and TRBJ2-7, the CDR3 gives the full variable domain: DAMVIQNPRYQVTQFGKPVTLSCSQTLNHNVMYWYQQKSSQAPKLLFHYYDKDFNNEADTPDNFQSRRPNTSFCFLDIRSPGLGDTAMYLCATSRSPGQTYEQYFGPGTRLTVT.

This clonotype was seen only a few times. The CDR3 DNA reads as TGTGCCAGTAGTATAGGCCGGGAAGGGGTCAATCAGCCCCAGCATTTT. Amino acids: CASSIGREGVNQPQHF. The chain employs TRBV19 and TRBJ1-5, with D possibly TRBD1 on 5 matching bases. This CDR3 has 16 residues. Trimming stripped 1 base from V and 3 bases from J, with 13 bases between. The germline CDR1 and CDR2 sequences are LNHDA and SQIVND (reference sequence).

This clonotype was recorded at least ten times. The V gene is TRBV4-3, the J gene TRBJ2-3, with 10 bases fitting TRBD2. Germline-derived CDR1 and CDR2 are LGHNA and YSLEER. V lost 3 bases to trimming and J lost 2 bases; unmatched junction nucleotides: 5. This CDR3 spans 16 amino acids. The CDR3 is CASSHRTSGYTDTQYF. CDR3 DNA: TGCGCCAGCAGCCATCGGACTAGCGGTTACACAGATACGCAGTATTTT.

V and J are TRBV10-1 and TRBJ2-1, with a tentative D call TRBD1 (6 bases). CDR3 length: 18 amino acids. V gave up 6 bases and J gave up 3 bases, with 24 bases separating them. Germline CDR1 is WNHNN and CDR2 is SYGVQD (reference sequence). This CDR3 reads CASSETGLGENFYNEQFF. CDR3 sequence (DNA): TGCGCCAGCAGCGAAACAGGGTTGGGGGAGAACTTCTACAATGAGCAGTTCTTC.

This clonotype was seen at least ten times. The V and J genes are TRBV27 and TRBJ1-2, with D possibly TRBD1 on 6 matching bases. The CDR3 runs 15 residues. V lost 5 bases and J 5 bases, leaving 18 bases between the germline ends. The germline V gene has CDR1 MNHEY and CDR2 SMNVEV (reference sequence). The DNA for the CDR3 is TGTGCCAGCAGTCCCGCCTACAGGGACGGGTATGGCTACACCTTC. Protein sequence: CASSPAYRDGYGYTF.

This clonotype occurred many times. The chain joins TRBV24-1 to TRBJ2-2; 12 positions match TRBD1. There are 16 residues in the CDR3. After removal of 4 bases from V and 7 bases from J, the junction contained 6 bases not matched to a gene. Germline lookup yields CDR1 KGHDR and CDR2 SFDVKD. The CDR3 sequence is CATSETGTGGIGELFF. The DNA for the CDR3 is TGTGCCACCAGTGAGACCGGGACAGGGGGCATCGGGGAGCTGTTTTTT.

This clonotype was seen at least ten times. The J gene is TRBJ2-3, the V gene TRBV11-2; tentative D call: TRBD2 (6 bases). Trimming took off 3 bases at V and 7 bases at J, with 11 bases between the two ends. CDR3 length equals 13 residues. Looked up from germline, CDR1 is SGHAT and CDR2 is FQNNGV. This chain's CDR3 is CASSFTGGNTQYF. DNA of the CDR3: TGTGCCAGCAGCTTTACCGGGGGTAATACGCAGTATTTT.

This clonotype was recorded at least ten times. V usage is TRBV6-6 and J usage is TRBJ1-3; tentatively, D is TRBD1 (6 bases). The V gene's germline CDR1 is MNHNY and CDR2 SVGAGI (reference sequence). The V and J ends lost 2 bases and 0 bases respectively, with 14 bases between them. The CDR3 is 17 amino acids. CDR3 nucleotide sequence: TGTGCCAGCAGTTACGGGGGCCTCTGGAGCTCTGGAAACACCATATATTTT. Protein: CASSYGGLWSSGNTIYF.